Listed below are T cell receptor beta chains from one sample, sequenced in a study of cytomegalovirus exposure and HLA in healthy donors. Some clones are missing from TCRdb's copy, which holds only in-frame ones; the method was immunoSEQ multiplex PCR. Here the sample spans 100,000 or so clones, 74% being singletons. Material: PBMCs. The receptors here all came from a human donor in good health. Each CDR3 is given with its conserved first and last residue. The D gene is left open where the match is weak. Part of the rows lack a size; the others show once, few, many or a class for expanded clones.

>.|TRBJ2-7|TRBV6-1|.
TGTGCCAGCACCACAAATGGGGGCGGACCCTACGAGCAGTACTTC
CASTTNGGGPYEQYF
>.|TRBJ1-1|TRBV28|TRBD1
TGTGCCAGCAGTTCGACAGGGCGAACTGAAGCTTTCTTT
CASSSTGRTEAFF
>.|TRBJ1-5|TRBV5-5|.
TGTGCCAGCAGTTCGCGCGGGGGGCGAAGCAATCAGCCCCAGCATTTT
CASSSRGGRSNQPQHF
>.|TRBJ1-5|TRBV6-6|.
TGTGCCAGCAAGAATGAGGCACGGGGAGGCAATCAGCCCCAGCATTTT
CASKNEARGGNQPQHF
>.|TRBJ1-3|TRBV30|TRBD1
TGTGCCGGACGGACAGGGATGACTGGAAACACCATATATTTT
CAGRTGMTGNTIYF
>.|TRBJ2-3|TRBV5-4|TRBD2
TGTGCCAGCAGCTTCCGGCGAGCGGGGGGTCTTGTTACGCAGTATTTT
CASSFRRAGGLVTQYF
>.|TRBJ1-5|TRBV18|TRBD1
TGTGCCAGCTCACAGAGACAGGGGAATCAGCCCCAGCATTTT
CASSQRQGNQPQHF
>few|TRBJ2-7|TRBV28|.
TGTGCCAGCAGTTTGGGCCTTTACTACGAGCAGTACTTC
CASSLGLYYEQYF
>.|TRBJ2-7|TRBV7-3|TRBD1
TGTGCCAGCAGTTCTACAGGGGGCGTCGAGCAGTACTTC
CASSSTGGVEQYF
>many|TRBJ1-5|TRBV19|.
TGTGCCAGCGATACAGGGTTGAGCAATCAGCCCCAGCATTTT
CASDTGLSNQPQHF
>.|TRBJ2-3|TRBV5-1|TRBD1
TGCGCCAGCAGCCGACAGGGTACTAGCACAGATACGCAGTATTTT
CASSRQGTSTDTQYF
>.|TRBJ2-7|TRBV19|TRBD1
TGTGCCAGTAGACTATCCGGGACAGGGGGCTTGAGAGAGCAGTACTTC
CASRLSGTGGLREQYF
>.|TRBJ2-5|TRBV28|.
TGTGCCAGCAGCCTGGACACGTTGCAGGAGACCCAGTACTTC
CASSLDTLQETQYF
>few|TRBJ1-6|TRBV4-1|.
TGCGCCAGCCGTACTACAGGGAGCTCCTATAATTCACCCCTCCACTTT
CASRTTGSSYNSPLHF
>.|TRBJ1-2|TRBV5-8|TRBD1
TGTGCCAGCAGCCCTAGGGACAGCCTCCTATTACCCTATGGCTACACCTTC
CASSPRDSLLLPYGYTF
>.|TRBJ1-4|TRBV5-1|.
TGCGCCAGCTCCTCTGGGCCTCCAGGAGAAAAACTGTTTTTT
CASSSGPPGEKLFF
>few|TRBJ2-3|TRBV4-1|.
TGCGCCAGCAGCCAAACCCACTCAGATACGCAGTATTTT
CASSQTHSDTQYF
>.|TRBJ2-5|TRBV7-3|.
TGTGCCAGCAGCCCCCGGGGCAGGGGTTGGGGAGAGACCCAGTACTTC
CASSPRGRGWGETQYF
>.|TRBJ1-2|TRBV28|TRBD1
TGTGCCAGCAGTGCCTGGACAGGGGGGGTGTATGGCTACACCTTC
CASSAWTGGVYGYTF
>few|TRBJ2-5|TRBV4-1|TRBD1
TGCGCCAGCAGCCAGGTGACAGGGGCCGAGACCCAGTACTTC
CASSQVTGAETQYF
>.|TRBJ2-7|TRBV9|.
TGTGCCAGCAGCGTAGGGCTGAACAGGCCGACGTACTTC
CASSVGLNRPTYF
>.|TRBJ1-5|TRBV5-1|.
TGCGCCAGCAGCCTCGCCGGAGGGCAGCCCCAGCATTTT
CASSLAGGQPQHF
>.|TRBJ2-7|TRBV10-2|.
TGCGCGTCCCGGGGCGGGGTGTTCTACGAGCAGTACTTC
CASRGGVFYEQYF
>.|TRBJ2-1|TRBV6-5|TRBD1
TGTGCCAGCAGGAAACAGGGGATTTACAATGAGCAGTTCTTC
CASRKQGIYNEQFF
>.|TRBJ2-6|TRBV28|TRBD1
TGTGCCAGCAGTTTTGGAAGTTGGACAGGGGGCTCTGGGGCCAACGTCCTGACTTTC
CASSFGSWTGGSGANVLTF
>.|TRBJ2-2|TRBV15|.
TGTGCCACCAGCAGAGGGGTCCGGGGGTATCTGAACACCGGGGAGCTGTTTTTT
CATSRGVRGYLNTGELFF
>.|TRBJ1-1|TRBV10-3|.
TGTGCCATCAGTGAGCTTACAACGATGAACACTGAAGCTTTCTTT
CAISELTTMNTEAFF
>.|TRBJ1-5|TRBV27|.
TGTGCCAGCAGTTTACGAGGGAACAATCAGCCCCAGCATTTT
CASSLRGNNQPQHF
>few|TRBJ2-3|TRBV2|.
TGTGCCAGCAGTGACAGGGTGAGGTTCACAGATACGCAGTATTTT
CASSDRVRFTDTQYF
>.|TRBJ2-3|TRBV7-6|.
TGTGCCAGCAGCCCTACAGGGAGAACAGATACGCAGTATTTT
CASSPTGRTDTQYF
>.|TRBJ1-4|TRBV18|.
TGTGCCAGCTCACCACCCAGGGGTGAAAAACTGTTTTTT
CASSPPRGEKLFF
>.|TRBJ2-3|TRBV6-6|TRBD2
TGTGCCAGCAGTGTCGGTAGAGCGGGAGCGGATACGCAGTATTTT
CASSVGRAGADTQYF
>.|TRBJ2-5|TRBV20-1|TRBD1
TGCAGTGCTGAGGGACAGGGAAGCAACTTC
CSAEGQGSNF
>.|TRBJ2-7|TRBV7-2|.
TGTGCCAGCAGCTTAGACATAGCGCTTTCCTACGAGCAGTACTTC
CASSLDIALSYEQYF
>.|TRBJ1-2|TRBV6-1|.
TGTGCCAGCAAGTCTTTCGCGGACTATGGCTACACCTTC
CASKSFADYGYTF
>few|TRBJ1-4|TRBV25-1|TRBD1
TGTGCCAGCAGTGAATCGGGACAGGGGTATGAAAAACTGTTTTTT
CASSESGQGYEKLFF